This is a list of T cell receptor beta chains from one sample in a study of PD-L1 blockade in urothelial cancer. Sequencing used immunoSEQ multiplex PCR; TCRdb keeps in-frame clones, though not all of them. In the table there are about 43,000 clones, around 82% of which are singletons. The material sequenced was PBMCs, taken around atezolizumab (anti-PD-L1) treatment. The receptor source for this set is a man in his 60s with urothelial cancer. CDR3s include the opening cysteine and the closing phenylalanine or tryptophan. Each record gives: V gene, CDR3 length, clone size, J gene, D gene, CDR3 protein, CDR3 DNA. The D gene is left open where the match is weak. Size tells how often a clone was seen (once, few, many) or the class of an expanded clone, and some rows leave it out.

V: TRBV4-1; length: 18; size: .; J: TRBJ2-5; D: TRBD1; CDR3: CASSQDRRGTGVQETQYF; DNA: TGCGCCAGCAGCCAAGATCGCCGTGGGACAGGGGTTCAAGAGACCCAGTACTTC
V: TRBV28; length: 15; size: .; J: TRBJ2-7; D: TRBD1; CDR3: CASGPLGTAAYEQYF; DNA: TGTGCCAGCGGCCCTCTCGGGACAGCTGCCTACGAGCAGTACTTC
V: TRBV30; length: 13; size: .; J: TRBJ1-2; D: .; CDR3: CAWSSERSYGYTF; DNA: TGTGCCTGGAGTTCCGAGAGATCGTATGGCTACACCTTC
V: TRBV19; length: 14; size: .; J: TRBJ1-1; D: .; CDR3: CASTPRGGNTEAFF; DNA: TGTGCCAGTACTCCTAGGGGAGGAAACACTGAAGCTTTCTTT
V: TRBV19; length: 16; size: .; J: TRBJ2-2; D: TRBD1; CDR3: CASTSRWTGITGELFF; DNA: TGTGCCAGTACCTCCCGTTGGACAGGGATCACCGGGGAGCTGTTTTTT
V: TRBV28; length: 15; size: .; J: TRBJ2-7; D: TRBD1; CDR3: CASSQWLGTAYEQYF; DNA: TGTGCCAGCAGCCAGTGGCTCGGGACAGCCTACGAGCAGTACTTC
V: TRBV4-1; length: 17; size: .; J: TRBJ1-2; D: TRBD1; CDR3: CASSQELGQYLRGGYTF; DNA: TGCGCCAGCAGCCAAGAATTGGGACAGTATCTCCGGGGTGGCTACACCTTC
V: TRBV29-1; length: 18; size: .; J: TRBJ2-1; D: TRBD2; CDR3: CSVDVLAGGMCSYNEQFF; DNA: TGCAGCGTTGATGTACTAGCGGGGGGAATGTGCTCCTACAATGAGCAGTTCTTC
V: TRBV28; length: 14; size: once; J: TRBJ2-5; D: TRBD1; CDR3: CASSLMTGVETQYF; DNA: TGTGCCAGCAGTTTAATGACAGGGGTGGAGACCCAGTACTTC
V: TRBV9; length: 15; size: .; J: TRBJ2-6; D: .; CDR3: CASSPRRAGANVLTF; DNA: TGTGCCAGCAGCCCCCGCAGGGCTGGGGCCAACGTCCTGACTTTC
V: TRBV29-1; length: 13; size: .; J: TRBJ2-3; D: TRBD1; CDR3: CSADRGDTDTQYF; DNA: TGCAGCGCGGACAGGGGAGACACAGATACGCAGTATTTT
V: TRBV6-5; length: 15; size: few; J: TRBJ1-2; D: TRBD1; CDR3: CASSLSGTGDYGYTF; DNA: TGTGCCAGCAGTCTATCCGGGACAGGGGATTATGGCTACACCTTC
V: TRBV28; length: 14; size: .; J: TRBJ1-4; D: TRBD1; CDR3: CASSSPGTDEKLFF; DNA: TGTGCCAGCAGTTCGCCCGGGACAGACGAAAAACTGTTTTTT
V: TRBV6-9; length: 15; size: .; J: TRBJ2-7; D: .; CDR3: CASSYLTRRRYEQYF; DNA: TGTGCCAGCAGTTACCTGACTAGAAGGCGCTACGAGCAGTACTTC
V: TRBV19; length: 14; size: .; J: TRBJ1-2; D: TRBD1; CDR3: CASSMKGTGQGYTF; DNA: TGTGCCAGTAGTATGAAGGGGACAGGGCAAGGCTACACCTTC
V: TRBV11-2; length: 12; size: .; J: TRBJ2-7; D: .; CDR3: CASTPGSHEQYF; DNA: TGTGCCAGCACCCCAGGGTCCCACGAGCAGTACTTC
V: TRBV7-9; length: 13; size: few; J: TRBJ2-3; D: .; CDR3: CASSALGGDTQYF; DNA: TGTGCCAGCAGTGCCCTAGGGGGAGATACGCAGTATTTT
V: TRBV4-2; length: 17; size: .; J: TRBJ2-2; D: .; CDR3: CASSQEVEHFGTGELFF; DNA: TGTGCCAGCAGCCAAGAGGTAGAGCACTTCGGCACCGGGGAGCTGTTTTTT
V: TRBV6-1; length: 13; size: .; J: TRBJ1-1; D: TRBD1; CDR3: CASTGQGNTEAFF; DNA: TGTGCCAGTACGGGACAGGGGAACACTGAAGCTTTCTTT
V: TRBV14; length: 15; size: .; J: TRBJ1-1; D: .; CDR3: CASSQDWWRGSEAFF; DNA: TGTGCCAGCAGCCAAGATTGGTGGCGGGGGTCTGAAGCTTTCTTT
V: TRBV6-1; length: 14; size: .; J: TRBJ2-3; D: TRBD1; CDR3: CASSATGGSDTQYF; DNA: TGTGCCAGCAGTGCGACAGGGGGTTCAGATACGCAGTATTTT
V: TRBV7-9; length: 13; size: .; J: TRBJ2-2; D: .; CDR3: CASSLDPAGELFF; DNA: TGTGCCAGCAGCTTAGATCCCGCCGGGGAGCTGTTTTTT
V: TRBV9; length: 15; size: once; J: TRBJ2-5; D: .; CDR3: CASSVGQMVQETQYF; DNA: TGTGCCAGCAGCGTAGGACAGATGGTACAAGAGACCCAGTACTTC
V: TRBV20-1; length: 11; size: .; J: TRBJ1-1; D: .; CDR3: CSGRGDTEAFF; DNA: TGCAGTGGTCGGGGGGACACTGAAGCTTTCTTT
V: TRBV7-9; length: 14; size: .; J: TRBJ2-1; D: TRBD2; CDR3: CASSLANPGLGAFF; DNA: TGTGCCAGCAGCTTAGCGAACCCGGGACTAGGGGCATTCTTC
V: TRBV6-1; length: 12; size: .; J: TRBJ2-7; D: .; CDR3: CASSEGHYEQYF; DNA: TGTGCCAGCAGTGAGGGCCACTACGAGCAGTACTTC
V: TRBV13; length: 17; size: .; J: TRBJ2-3; D: .; CDR3: CASSFRQPPKRQDTQYF; DNA: TGTGCCAGCAGCTTCAGACAGCCCCCCAAACGGCAAGATACGCAGTATTTT
V: TRBV30; length: 13; size: .; J: TRBJ2-7; D: TRBD1; CDR3: CACSPDRGYEQYF; DNA: TGTGCCTGCTCCCCGGACAGGGGCTACGAGCAGTACTTC
V: TRBV27; length: 14; size: .; J: TRBJ1-2; D: .; CDR3: CASREGLPNYGYTF; DNA: TGTGCCAGCAGGGAGGGGTTACCGAACTATGGCTACACCTTC
V: TRBV11-2; length: 14; size: .; J: TRBJ2-3; D: TRBD2; CDR3: CASSSGGGPDTQYF; DNA: TGTGCCAGCAGCTCCGGGGGGGGCCCAGATACGCAGTATTTT
V: TRBV19; length: 17; size: .; J: TRBJ1-5; D: .; CDR3: CASTDRGIIGSNQPQHF; DNA: TGTGCCAGTACCGACCGGGGGATCATTGGTAGCAATCAGCCCCAGCATTTT
V: TRBV27; length: 10; size: .; J: TRBJ2-1; D: .; CDR3: CASGGGEQFF; DNA: TGTGCCAGCGGCGGAGGTGAGCAGTTCTTC
V: TRBV5-6; length: 15; size: .; J: TRBJ2-1; D: .; CDR3: CASSSGNFPYNEQFF; DNA: TGTGCCAGCAGTTCCGGGAACTTCCCTTACAATGAGCAGTTCTTC
V: TRBV4-1; length: 13; size: .; J: TRBJ2-7; D: .; CDR3: CASSPRTGYEQYF; DNA: TGCGCCAGCAGCCCCCGAACGGGCTACGAGCAGTACTTC
V: TRBV5-6; length: 15; size: few; J: TRBJ1-2; D: TRBD1; CDR3: CASSSPRQGGYGYTF; DNA: TGTGCCAGCAGCTCACCCAGACAGGGGGGCTATGGCTACACCTTC
V: TRBV11-2; length: 15; size: .; J: TRBJ2-6; D: .; CDR3: CASSFFRSGANVLTF; DNA: TGTGCCAGCAGCTTCTTCCGGTCTGGGGCCAACGTCCTGACTTTC
V: TRBV30; length: 14; size: .; J: TRBJ1-6; D: .; CDR3: CAWGPRGGLLTLHF; DNA: TGTGCCTGGGGCCCCAGGGGTGGTTTATTAACCCTCCACTTT
V: TRBV18; length: 16; size: .; J: TRBJ2-3; D: TRBD2; CDR3: CASSPAGGTSTDTQYF; DNA: TGTGCCAGCTCACCTGCCGGGGGGACTAGCACAGATACGCAGTATTTT
V: TRBV5-6; length: 12; size: .; J: TRBJ1-2; D: .; CDR3: CASSSSRGGYTF; DNA: TGTGCCAGCAGTTCTTCCCGGGGTGGCTACACCTTC
V: TRBV19; length: 15; size: .; J: TRBJ2-1; D: TRBD1; CDR3: CASSMVQGAWNEQFF; DNA: TGTGCCAGTAGTATGGTACAGGGGGCTTGGAATGAGCAGTTCTTC
V: TRBV5-1; length: 13; size: once; J: TRBJ1-2; D: .; CDR3: CASSLGDRNGYTF; DNA: TGCGCCAGCAGCTTGGGTGACAGGAATGGCTACACCTTC
V: TRBV21-1; length: 16; size: once; J: TRBJ1-1; D: .; CDR3: CASSIWGQGSNTEAFF; DNA: .
V: TRBV7-3; length: 15; size: once; J: TRBJ1-2; D: TRBD1; CDR3: CASSLTGGTGGGYTF; DNA: TGTGCCAGCAGCTTAACGGGGGGGACAGGGGGAGGCTACACCTTC